This is a list of T cell receptor beta chains from one sample in a study of cytomegalovirus exposure and HLA in healthy donors. The table came from immunoSEQ multiplex PCR; TCRdb's copy has only in-frame clones and leaves some out. The table lists 100,000 to 150,000 clones. The sample taken for sequencing was PBMCs. These receptors came from a man between 18 and 35 years old in good health and CMV-seronegative. Each CDR3 is given with its conserved first and last residue. A D gene is named only where the DNA matches it firmly.

d_call j_call v_call cdr3_nt cdr3_aa
TRBD1 TRBJ1-1 TRBV7-8 TGTGCCAGCAGCTTTGGACAGGGGGACACTGAAGCTTTCTTT CASSFGQGDTEAFF
. TRBJ1-1 TRBV6-1 TGTGCCAGCAGCCCCGGGAAGAACACTGAAGCTTTCTTT CASSPGKNTEAFF
. TRBJ1-4 TRBV6-5 TGTGCCAGCAGCTCTGGGGGGGTGAAAGAAAAACTGTTTTTT CASSSGGVKEKLFF
. TRBJ1-5 TRBV10-3 TGTGCCTCCTCACCCTACCGGGACTCCAATCAGCCCCAGCATTTT CASSPYRDSNQPQHF
. TRBJ2-7 TRBV11-3 TGTGCCAGCAGCTTCGGGGTTACCTACGAGCAGTACTTC CASSFGVTYEQYF
TRBD2 TRBJ2-2 TRBV5-1 TGCGCCAGCAGCAAGGAACTAGCGGGGACCCGCAGCACCGGGGAGCTGTTTTTT CASSKELAGTRSTGELFF
. TRBJ1-2 TRBV5-1 TGCGCCAGCAGCCAGGACTTCTATGGCTACACCTTC CASSQDFYGYTF
. TRBJ2-3 TRBV5-1 TGCGCCAGCAGGGGGGCGGTGGGGCCCACAGATACGCAGTATTTT CASRGAVGPTDTQYF
. TRBJ1-5 TRBV6-5 TGTGCCAGCAGCCCCAGCGGGGCCCGGAACGGGCCCCAGCATTTT CASSPSGARNGPQHF
. TRBJ1-5 TRBV18 TGTGCCAGCTCACCCCCGGGGGGGCCCATTCAGCCCCAGCATTTT CASSPPGGPIQPQHF
. TRBJ1-2 TRBV6-5 TGTGCCACCCGCAGAGGAACTAACTATGGCTACACCTTC CATRRGTNYGYTF